Sequencing of this T cell receptor (beta chain) was carried out in a study of Graves' ophthalmopathy and Graves' hyperthyroidism. Whole-study results and caveats: In separating ophthalmopathy from stable hyperthyroidism, a 13-signature model achieved around 85% sensitivity and nearly 84% specificity.

In the case of this clonotype: The target antigen is unknown.

The evidence that diagnosis relied on was clinical symptoms, serum thyroxine, TRAb, thyroid ultrasound and orbital computed tomography. RNA transcripts were the template, and TCR beta CDR3 regions were amplified from them. Amplification began with first-round RT-PCR using HTBI primers, then second-round multiplex PCR was performed. TCRdb re-derived calls from the multiplex PCR reads in MiXCR, one entry per CDR3 protein. The table lists under 350,000 distinct CDR3 sequences, about a sixth of them singletons, with 10% to 15% in the top ten. The TCR sequence derives from an adult man with Graves' ophthalmopathy. Sequenced: peripheral blood.

The CDR3 is CASSYSPNFNTEAFF. The CDR3 DNA sequence: TGTGCCAGCAGTTACTCGCCCAACTTCAACACTGAAGCTTTCTTT. V usage is TRBV6-5 and J usage is TRBJ1-1, with D uncertain. The ends were cut back, 0 bases at V and 2 bases at J, with 10 bases in the middle. Germline V gives CDR1 MNHEY, CDR2 SVGAGI. The CDR3 contains 15 residues.